This T cell receptor (beta chain) was identified during a study of post-analysis software for immune sequencing data. Sequencing libraries made from TCR beta cDNA carried unique molecular identifiers. MiXCR was run by TCRdb on the PCR reads, yielding one entry per CDR3 protein. There are 380,000 or so distinct CDR3 sequences in the sample; approximately 33% occur only once, and around an eighth lies in the top ten. CDR3 length equals 14 residues. V was trimmed by 0 bases and J by 6 bases, leaving 11 bases between them. Germline V lookup: CDR1 MGHRA, CDR2 YSYEKL. This clonotype was seen only a few times. Antigen specificity is unknown. Study conclusions and caveats: People with multiple sclerosis had a significantly lower normalized Chao1 diversity than controls did. A few TRBV segments appeared more often in patients than in controls, and TRBV5-6, TRBV5-1 and TRBV20-1 were among these.

The gene calls are TRBV4-1 and TRBJ1-1, with D perhaps matching TRBD1 (6 bases). The receptor comes from a girl between 5 and 17 years old with multiple sclerosis. The source material was blood. As DNA, the CDR3 is TGCGCCAGCAGCCAAGATAGGTGGGGGCCTGAAGCTTTCTTT. Residues: CASSQDRWGPEAFF.